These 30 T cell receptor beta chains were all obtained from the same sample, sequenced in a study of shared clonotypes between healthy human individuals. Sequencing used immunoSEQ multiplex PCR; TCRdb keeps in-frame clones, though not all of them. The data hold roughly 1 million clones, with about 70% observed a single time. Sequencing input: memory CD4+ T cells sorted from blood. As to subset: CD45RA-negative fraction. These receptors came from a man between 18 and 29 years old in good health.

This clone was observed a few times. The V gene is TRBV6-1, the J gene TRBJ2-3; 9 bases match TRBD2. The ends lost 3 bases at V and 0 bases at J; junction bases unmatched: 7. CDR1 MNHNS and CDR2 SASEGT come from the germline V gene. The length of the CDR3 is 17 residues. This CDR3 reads CASSEGLAGLSTDTQYF. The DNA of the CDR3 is TGTGCCAGCAGTGAGGGGCTAGCGGGGCTCAGCACAGATACGCAGTATTTT.

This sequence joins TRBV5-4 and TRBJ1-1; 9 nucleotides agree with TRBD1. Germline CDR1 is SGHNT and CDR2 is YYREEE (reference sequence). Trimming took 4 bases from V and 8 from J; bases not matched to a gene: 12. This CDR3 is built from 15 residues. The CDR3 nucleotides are TGTGCCAGCAGCCCGAAAGATGGGACAGGGCGGGAAGCTTTCTTT. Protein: CASSPKDGTGREAFF.

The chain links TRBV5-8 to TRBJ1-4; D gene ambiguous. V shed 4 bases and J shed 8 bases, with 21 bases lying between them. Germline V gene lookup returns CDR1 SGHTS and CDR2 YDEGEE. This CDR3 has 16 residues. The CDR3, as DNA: TGTGCCAGCAGCCCAGGATATGGCGCCAACCTAGAAAAACTGTTTTTT. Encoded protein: CASSPGYGANLEKLFF.

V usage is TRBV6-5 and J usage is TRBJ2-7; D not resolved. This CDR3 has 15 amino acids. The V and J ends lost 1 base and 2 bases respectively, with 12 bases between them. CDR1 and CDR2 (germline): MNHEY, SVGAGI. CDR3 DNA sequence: TGTGCCAGCAGTTACTACAACAGCCCACCCTACGAGCAGTACTTC. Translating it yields CASSYYNSPPYEQYF.

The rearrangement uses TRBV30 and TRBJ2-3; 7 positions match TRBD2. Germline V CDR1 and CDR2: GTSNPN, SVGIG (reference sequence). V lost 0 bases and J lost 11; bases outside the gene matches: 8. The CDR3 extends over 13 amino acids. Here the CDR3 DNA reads TGTGCCTGGAGTGTAGCCCCTGGGACTAAGCAGTATTTT. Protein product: CAWSVAPGTKQYF. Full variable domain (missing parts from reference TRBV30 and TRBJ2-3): SQTIHQWPATLVQPVGSPLSLECTVEGTSNPNLYWYRQAAGRGLQLLFYSVGIGQISSEVPQNLSASRPQDRQFILSSKKLLLSDSGFYLCAWSVAPGTKQYFGPGTRLTVL.

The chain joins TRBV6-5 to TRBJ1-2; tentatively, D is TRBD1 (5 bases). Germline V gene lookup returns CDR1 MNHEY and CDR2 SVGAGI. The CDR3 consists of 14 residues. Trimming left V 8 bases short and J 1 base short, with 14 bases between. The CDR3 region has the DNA TGTGCCAGCTCTAGGGGCAACTATAACTATGGCTACACCTTC. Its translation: CASSRGNYNYGYTF.

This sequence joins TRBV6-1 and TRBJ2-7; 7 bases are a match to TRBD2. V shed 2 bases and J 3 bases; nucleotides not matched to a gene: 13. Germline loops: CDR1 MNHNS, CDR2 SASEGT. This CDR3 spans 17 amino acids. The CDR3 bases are TGTGCCAGCAGTGAAACCCCCCCAGGGAGGGTACACTACGAGCAGTACTTC. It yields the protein CASSETPPGRVHYEQYF.

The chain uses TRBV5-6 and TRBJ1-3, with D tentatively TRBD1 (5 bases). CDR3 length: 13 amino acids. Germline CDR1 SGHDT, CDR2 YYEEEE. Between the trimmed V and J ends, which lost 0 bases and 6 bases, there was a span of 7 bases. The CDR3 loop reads CASSLAGPNTIYF. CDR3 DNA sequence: TGTGCCAGCAGCTTGGCAGGGCCAAACACCATATATTTT.

The CDR3 nucleotides read TGTGCCAGCAGCCTCCACGGGACAAGTCAAGCTTTCTTT. Translation: CASSLHGTSQAFF. The V gene is TRBV9, the J gene TRBJ1-1, with a possible D match to TRBD1 (6 bases). Germline CDR1 reads SGDLS; CDR2 reads YYNGEE. V lost 4 bases and J 9 bases, leaving 16 bases between the germline ends. This CDR3 has 13 residues.

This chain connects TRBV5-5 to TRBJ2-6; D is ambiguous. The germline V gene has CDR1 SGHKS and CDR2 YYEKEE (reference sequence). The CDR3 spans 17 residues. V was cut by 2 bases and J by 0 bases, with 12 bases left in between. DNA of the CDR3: TGTGCCAGCAGCTTAAACAGTCTTATCTCTGGGGCCAACGTCCTGACTTTC. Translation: CASSLNSLISGANVLTF.

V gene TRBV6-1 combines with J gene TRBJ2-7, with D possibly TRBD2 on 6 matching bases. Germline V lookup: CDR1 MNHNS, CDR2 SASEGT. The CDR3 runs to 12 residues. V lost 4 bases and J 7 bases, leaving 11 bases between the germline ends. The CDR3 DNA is TGTGCCAGCAGTGTTTCGGGGGTTGAGCAGTACTTC. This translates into CASSVSGVEQYF.

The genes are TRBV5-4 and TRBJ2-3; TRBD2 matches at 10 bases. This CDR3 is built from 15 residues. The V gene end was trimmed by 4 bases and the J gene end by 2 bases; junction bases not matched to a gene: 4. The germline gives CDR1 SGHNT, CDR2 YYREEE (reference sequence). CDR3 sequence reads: CASSPGLAVTDTQYF. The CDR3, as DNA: TGTGCCAGCAGCCCTGGACTAGCGGTCACAGATACGCAGTATTTT.

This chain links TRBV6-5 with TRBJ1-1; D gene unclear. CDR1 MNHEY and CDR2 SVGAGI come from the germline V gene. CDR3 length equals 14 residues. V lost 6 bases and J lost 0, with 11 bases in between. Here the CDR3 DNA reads TGTGCCAGCAGCCCAAGTAATTTGAACACTGAAGCTTTCTTT. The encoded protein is CASSPSNLNTEAFF.

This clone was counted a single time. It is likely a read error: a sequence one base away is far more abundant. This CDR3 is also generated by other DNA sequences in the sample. CDR3 bases: TGTGCCAGCAGCTTGGGGTACACCGGGGAGCTGTTTTTT. Translating it yields CASSLGYTGELFF. The rearrangement links TRBV11-2 to TRBJ2-2, with no clear D. Germline CDR1 and CDR2: SGHAT and FQNNGV. Trimming stripped 3 bases from V and 3 bases from J, with 5 bases between. This CDR3 is built from 13 residues.

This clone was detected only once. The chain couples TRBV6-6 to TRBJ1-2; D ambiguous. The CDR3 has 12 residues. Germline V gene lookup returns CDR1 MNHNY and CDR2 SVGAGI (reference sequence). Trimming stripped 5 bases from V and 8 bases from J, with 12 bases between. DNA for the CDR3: TGTGCCAGCAGTGGGGTGGGAGGCGGCTACACCTTC. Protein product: CASSGVGGGYTF.

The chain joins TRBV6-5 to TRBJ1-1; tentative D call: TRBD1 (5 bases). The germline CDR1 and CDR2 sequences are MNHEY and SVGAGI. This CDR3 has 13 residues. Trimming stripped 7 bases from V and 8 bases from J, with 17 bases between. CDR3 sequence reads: CASIGGGTVEAFF. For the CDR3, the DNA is TGTGCCAGCATTGGCGGGGGGACGGTAGAAGCTTTCTTT.

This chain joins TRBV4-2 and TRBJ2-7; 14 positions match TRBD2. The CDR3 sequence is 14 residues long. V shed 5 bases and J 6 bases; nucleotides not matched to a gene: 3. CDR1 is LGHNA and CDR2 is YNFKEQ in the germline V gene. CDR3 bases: TGTGCCAGCAGCTCGGGACTAGCGGGAGCCGAGCAGTACTTC. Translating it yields CASSSGLAGAEQYF.

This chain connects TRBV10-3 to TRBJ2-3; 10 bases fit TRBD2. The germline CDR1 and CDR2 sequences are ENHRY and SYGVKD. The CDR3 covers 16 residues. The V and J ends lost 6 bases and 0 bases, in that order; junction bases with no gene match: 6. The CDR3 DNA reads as TGTGCCATCAGCCCTGGGACTAGCGTTAGCACAGATACGCAGTATTTT. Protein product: CAISPGTSVSTDTQYF.

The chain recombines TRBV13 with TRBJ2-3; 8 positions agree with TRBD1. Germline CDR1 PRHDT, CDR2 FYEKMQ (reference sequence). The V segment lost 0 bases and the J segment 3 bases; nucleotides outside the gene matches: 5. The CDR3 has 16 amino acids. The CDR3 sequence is CASSLGRQGRTDTQYF. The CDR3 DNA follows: TGTGCCAGCAGCTTAGGTCGACAGGGGAGGACAGATACGCAGTATTTT. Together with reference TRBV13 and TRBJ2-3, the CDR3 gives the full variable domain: AAGVIQSPRHLIKEKRETATLKCYPIPRHDTVYWYQQGPGQDPQFLISFYEKMQSDKGSIPDRFSAQQFSDYHSELNMSSLELGDSALYFCASSLGRQGRTDTQYFGPGTRLTVL.

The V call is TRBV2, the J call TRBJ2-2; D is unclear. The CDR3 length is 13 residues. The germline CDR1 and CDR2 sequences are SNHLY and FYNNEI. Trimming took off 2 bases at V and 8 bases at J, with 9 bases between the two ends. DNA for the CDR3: TGTGCCAGCAGTGAAAGGCGTCTTGGGGAGCTGTTTTTT. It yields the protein CASSERRLGELFF.

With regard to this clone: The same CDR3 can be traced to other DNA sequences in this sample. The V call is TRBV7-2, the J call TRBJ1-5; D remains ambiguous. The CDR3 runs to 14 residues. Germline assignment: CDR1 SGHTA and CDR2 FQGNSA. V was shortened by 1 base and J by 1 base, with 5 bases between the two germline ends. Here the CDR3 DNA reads TGTGCCAGCAGCTTAGAGTCGAGCAATCAGCCCCAGCATTTT. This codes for CASSLESSNQPQHF.

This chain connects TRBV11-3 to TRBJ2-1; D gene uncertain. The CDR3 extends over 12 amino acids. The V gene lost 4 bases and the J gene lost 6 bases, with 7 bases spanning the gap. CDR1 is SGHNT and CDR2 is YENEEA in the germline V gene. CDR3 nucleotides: TGTGCCAGCAGCTATTACGGCAATGAGCAGTTCTTC. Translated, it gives CASSYYGNEQFF.

CDR3: CASILSGTDTQYF. CDR3 sequence (DNA): TGTGCCAGCATCCTCTCGGGGACAGATACGCAGTATTTT. The chain employs TRBV2 and TRBJ2-3, with a tentative D call TRBD2 (5 bases). Germline values: CDR1 SNHLY, CDR2 FYNNEI. The CDR3 is made up of 13 amino acids. The V and J ends lost 7 bases and 3 bases respectively, with 11 bases between them.

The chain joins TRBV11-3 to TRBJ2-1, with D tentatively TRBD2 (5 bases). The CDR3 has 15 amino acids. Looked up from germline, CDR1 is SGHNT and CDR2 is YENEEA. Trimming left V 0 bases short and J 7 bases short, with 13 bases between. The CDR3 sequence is CASSLDRKGANEQFF. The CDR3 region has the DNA TGTGCCAGCAGCTTAGATCGAAAGGGAGCGAATGAGCAGTTCTTC.

The CDR3 sequence is CASSRNRGQKGTGELFF. The CDR3 coding sequence is TGTGCCAGCAGCCGAAATAGAGGACAGAAGGGCACCGGGGAGCTGTTTTTT. V is TRBV28 and J is TRBJ2-2; maybe TRBD1 (6 bases). The V end lost 6 bases, the J end lost 4 bases, and 21 bases lay between the germline ends. The CDR3 has 17 amino acids. Germline values: CDR1 MDHEN, CDR2 SYDVKM.

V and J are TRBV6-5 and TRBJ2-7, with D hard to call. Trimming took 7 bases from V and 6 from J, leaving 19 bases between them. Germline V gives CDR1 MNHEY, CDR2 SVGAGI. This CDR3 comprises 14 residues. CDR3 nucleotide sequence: TGTGCCAGCACCAGCTATTCGACCCATGGCGAGCAGTACTTC. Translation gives CASTSYSTHGEQYF.

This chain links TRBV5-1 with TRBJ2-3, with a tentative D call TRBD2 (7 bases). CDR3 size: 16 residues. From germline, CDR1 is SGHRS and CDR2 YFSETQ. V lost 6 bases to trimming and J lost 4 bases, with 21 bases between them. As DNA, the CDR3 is TGCGCCAGCAAAGGGGGTAACGCGGGGGTCGCAGATACGCAGTATTTT. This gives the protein CASKGGNAGVADTQYF.

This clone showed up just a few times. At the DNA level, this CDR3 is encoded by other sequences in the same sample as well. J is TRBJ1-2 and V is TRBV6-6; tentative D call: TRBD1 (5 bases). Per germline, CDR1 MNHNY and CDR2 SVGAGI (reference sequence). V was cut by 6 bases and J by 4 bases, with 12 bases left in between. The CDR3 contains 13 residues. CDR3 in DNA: TGTGCCAGCAGGCCCGGGGACGTCTATGGCTACACCTTC. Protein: CASRPGDVYGYTF.

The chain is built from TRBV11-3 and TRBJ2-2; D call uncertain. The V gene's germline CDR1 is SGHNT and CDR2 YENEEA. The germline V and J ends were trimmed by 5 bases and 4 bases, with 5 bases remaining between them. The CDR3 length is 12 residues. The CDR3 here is CASSHFTGELFF. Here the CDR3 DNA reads TGTGCCAGCAGCCACTTCACCGGGGAGCTGTTTTTT.

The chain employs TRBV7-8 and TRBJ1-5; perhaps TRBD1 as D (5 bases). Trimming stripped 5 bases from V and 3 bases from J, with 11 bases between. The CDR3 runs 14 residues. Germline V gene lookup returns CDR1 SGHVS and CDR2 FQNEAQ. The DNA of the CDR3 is TGTGCCAGCAGCCGAGACAGAGACAATCAGCCCCAGCATTTT. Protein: CASSRDRDNQPQHF.